This TCR beta chain was sequenced for a study of OX40 agonist ivuxolimab in advanced cancers. As for the study more broadly: Ivuxolimab was an agonistic, fully human IgG2 monoclonal antibody directed against OX40 (CD134), a costimulatory receptor. Intravenous ivuxolimab was administered to patients every 2 weeks at six dose levels: 0.01, 0.1, 0.3, 1.5, 3 and 10 mg/kg. Of the roughly 52 dose-escalation patients, hepatocellular carcinoma was present in roughly 19, melanoma in approximately 15, renal cell carcinoma in 9 and head and neck cancer in 9. In the dose-escalation cohort, 70% to 85% of patients were male, and the mean age was 60 years with a range of about 20 to 80. Patients were allowed to have had prior anti-PD-1, anti-PD-L1 or anti-CTLA-4 therapy, and 40% of the dose-escalation patients had previously received checkpoint inhibitors. Partial responses occurred in three dose-escalation patients, of whom one had hepatocellular carcinoma and two had cutaneous melanoma. The purpose of peripheral TCRbeta sequencing was to test whether ivuxolimab changed TCR sequence diversity and led to clonal T-cell expansion. The monotherapy dose-escalation portion (N ≈ 50 patients) of the phase I ivuxolimab trial is reported in the paper. Results and caveats for the whole study, not just this receptor: Clonal expansion of both CD4+ and CD8+ blood T cells was observed from baseline to week 6 at doses 0.1 to 3.0 mg/kg. Low levels of normalized T-cell clonal expansion were also seen in some patients who did not respond. Antigen specificity was not determined for the clonally expanded peripheral T cells. In partial responders in the 0.1-3.0 mg/kg groups, normalized peripheral clonal expansion was found to be among the lowest, especially among CD8+ T cells. After ivuxolimab, CD8+ T cells had more expanded clones than CD4+ T cells on average.

The trial excluded patients who had a history of autoimmune disease or were on systemic immunosuppression. Peripheral blood for TCR sequencing was collected from all dose cohorts at baseline, on cycle 4 day 1, and on cycle 7 day 1. The samples were taken from a phase I, first-in-human, multicenter, open-label dose-escalation trial of ivuxolimab. Adults with locally advanced or metastatic melanoma, renal cell, hepatocellular, or head and neck squamous cell carcinoma were enrolled in the trial. Before TCR sequencing, CD4+ T cells and CD8+ T cells from peripheral blood were sorted into separate populations. Note on this clone: Its antigen has not been determined. Base-call qualities are not available, and no considerably larger clone is one nucleotide away.

The germline V gene (reference sequence) sets CDR1 to LNHDA and CDR2 to SQIVND. V drops 6 bases and J drops 2 bases, leaving 8 bases in between. Including the terminal cysteine and phenylalanine, the CDR3 comprises 12 residues. Left in the record is the CDR3 DNA by itself, 36 bases read in frame from the first base. Genomic DNA was extracted from sorted cells for sequencing of the TCRbeta CDR3 region. The immunoSEQ Assay was used to sequence the TCRbeta CDR3 regions. Imported from immuneACCESS, the table was reduced by TCRdb to in-frame sequences with V and J called. These copies leave out some clones; in studies compared against another copy, an unresolved V gene accounts for under half, and the cause of the remainder is not known. This sample gives some 79,000 clones in total; around 90% of them show up just once. Jointly, the top ten make up roughly 0.45% of the sample.

The V gene is TRBV19 and the J gene is TRBJ2-7; the D gene identity is not certain. The receptor's source is an adult with an advanced solid tumor such as melanoma, head and neck, liver or kidney cancer. The material was CD4+ or CD8+ T cells sorted from blood, obtained in a trial of the OX40 agonist ivuxolimab. CDR3 reads: CASSYSPYEQYF. In nucleotides, the sequence is TGTGCCAGTAGCTACAGCCCCTACGAGCAGTACTTC.